This TCR beta chain is from a study of T cells after yellow fever vaccination (dated by TCRdb to about 2019). In terms of the full investigation: Libraries from fractions with low cell numbers were prepared with the SMART-Seq v4 Ultra Low Input RNA kit. Bulk TCR alpha and beta repertoires were sequenced longitudinally to track T-cell clones before and after primary and booster YFV17D yellow fever vaccination. Two healthy male donors made up the cohort, one aged 18 to 30 years and the other aged 30 to 40 years. Blood was drawn at multiple timepoints before and after primary and secondary immunization, with bulk PBMC replicates and cell subsets isolated. The investigation overall reported the following: Compared with the primary T-cell response, the secondary T-cell response was weaker but faster, peaking on day 5 rather than day 15. A small share of clonotypes occurred in both CD4 and CD8 compartments, likely arising from convergent recombination. Computational filtering was needed because FACS-sorted repertoires could contain abundant contaminating clonotypes from the bulk population. Most clones expanded after primary vaccination were re-detected after the booster (around 96% of CD4 and 88% of CD8), suggesting broad memory maintenance. The study included only two donors, which limits how far the findings can be generalized.

TCR cDNA was synthesized by 5'RACE template switching, which introduced a universal primer site and unique molecular identifiers. Priming of cDNA synthesis was performed from both the TCR alpha and TCR beta constant segments. Two PCR steps were used to amplify libraries, with sample barcodes and sequencing adapters being added in the second step. Sequencing of libraries was done on Illumina HiSeq 2500 (2x100 bp) or NovaSeq (2x150 bp). Turning to the authors' computational methods: MIGEC was used to demultiplex reads and collapse the reads into UMI consensus sequences, and MiXCR was used for V(D)J alignment. Vaccine-responding clonotypes were identified with edgeR using replicate PBMC samples, with FDR below 0.01 and a log2 fold change above 5 up to day 15 being required. Bulk clonotypes were assigned CD4 or CD8 identity according to which sequenced CD4 or CD8 repertoire held them at higher abundance. TCRdb took the public reads, trimmed them with fastp at Q25, ran MiXCR for clone calling and kept in-frame beta chains. Every CDR3 protein is listed once, alongside the most common genes and DNA of its rows. The V and J calls and clone size are TCRdb's, not the authors'. In this sample the table shows some 560,000 distinct CDR3 sequences, about a sixth of which occur a single time. About 18% of the sample lies in the top ten.

Inclusive of the bounding cysteine and phenylalanine, the CDR3 is 15 residues long. Only the CDR3 region is kept as DNA, spanning 45 bases read in frame from base 1. Germline trimming amounts to 4 bases on V and 8 bases on J, with 6 as the count of junction bases outside the gene matches. CDR1 MNHEY and CDR2 SVGAGI are derived from the germline V gene. Interpreted using the paper, the treatment or condition label stands for: live attenuated yellow fever vaccine strain. At each blood-draw timepoint, two biological replicates of bulk PBMCs were collected. PBMCs were isolated from peripheral blood using a standard Ficoll-Paque protocol. TriZol was used to extract RNA from bulk PBMCs, from CD4 and CD8 fractions, and from dextramer-positive and dextramer-negative fractions. Of note for this clonotype: Its antigen has not been determined. No base-level quality is on record; no much larger clone is a single base apart.

The TCR originated in a man between 18 and 35 years old who received the YFV17D yellow fever vaccine. The chain was built from TRBV6-5 and TRBJ1-6, with TRBD1 identical over 9 junction bases. The sample here was PBMCs, taken about 5 days after the first yellow fever vaccination. The nucleotide sequence reads TGTGCCAGCAGTTTCCCGGGACAGGGTCATTCACCCCTCCACTTT. It encodes CASSFPGQGHSPLHF.